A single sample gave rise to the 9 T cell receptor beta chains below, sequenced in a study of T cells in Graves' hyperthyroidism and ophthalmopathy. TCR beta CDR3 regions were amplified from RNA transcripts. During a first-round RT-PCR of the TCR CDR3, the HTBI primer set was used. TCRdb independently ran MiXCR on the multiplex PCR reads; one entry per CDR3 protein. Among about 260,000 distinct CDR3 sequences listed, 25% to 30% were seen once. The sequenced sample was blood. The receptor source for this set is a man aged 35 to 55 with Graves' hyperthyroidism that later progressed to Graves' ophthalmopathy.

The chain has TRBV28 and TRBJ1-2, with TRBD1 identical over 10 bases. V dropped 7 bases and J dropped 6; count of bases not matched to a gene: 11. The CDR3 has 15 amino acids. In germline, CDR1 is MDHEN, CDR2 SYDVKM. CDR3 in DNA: TGTGCCAGCAAAAGCCGGGACAGGGGTTTCGATGGCTACACCTTC. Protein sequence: CASKSRDRGFDGYTF.

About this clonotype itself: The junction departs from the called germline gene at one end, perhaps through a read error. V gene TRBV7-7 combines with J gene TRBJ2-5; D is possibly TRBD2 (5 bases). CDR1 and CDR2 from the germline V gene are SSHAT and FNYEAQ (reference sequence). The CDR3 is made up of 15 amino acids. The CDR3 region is CASSLARSGQETQYF. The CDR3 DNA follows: TGTGCTAGCAGCTTAGCGCGGAGCGGTCAGGAGACCCAGTACTTC.

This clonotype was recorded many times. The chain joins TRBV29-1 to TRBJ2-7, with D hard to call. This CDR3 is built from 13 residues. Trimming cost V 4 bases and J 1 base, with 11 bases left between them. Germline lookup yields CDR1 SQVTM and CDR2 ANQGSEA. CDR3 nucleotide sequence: TGCAGCGTTGGGATTAGCAGATCCTACGAGCAGTACTTC. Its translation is CSVGISRSYEQYF.

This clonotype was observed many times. CDR3 in amino acids: CASTSLGLAGGPSGYEQYF. The CDR3 DNA is TGTGCCAGCACCTCACTGGGTCTAGCGGGAGGGCCGAGTGGCTACGAGCAGTACTTC. The chain employs TRBV2 and TRBJ2-7; 12 positions agree with TRBD2. V was clipped by 7 bases and J by 3 bases; unmatched bases: 19. The germline CDR1 and CDR2 sequences are SNHLY and FYNNEI. The CDR3 sequence is 19 residues long.

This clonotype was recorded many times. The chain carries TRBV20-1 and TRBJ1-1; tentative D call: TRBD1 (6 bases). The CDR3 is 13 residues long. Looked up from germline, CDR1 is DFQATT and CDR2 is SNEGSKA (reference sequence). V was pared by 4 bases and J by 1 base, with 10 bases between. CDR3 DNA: TGCAGTGCTATCGGACAGAAGAACACTGAAGCTTTCTTT. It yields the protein CSAIGQKNTEAFF.

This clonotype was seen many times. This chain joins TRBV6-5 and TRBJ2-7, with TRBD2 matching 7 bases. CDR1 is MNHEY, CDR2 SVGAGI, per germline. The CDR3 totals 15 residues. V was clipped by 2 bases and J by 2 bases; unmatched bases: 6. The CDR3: CASSYGGLETYEQYF. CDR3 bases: TGTGCCAGCAGTTACGGAGGACTAGAAACCTACGAGCAGTACTTC.

The CDR3 coding sequence is TGTGCCAGCAGTACGGGATTACCTGAAGCTTTCTTT. Translating it yields CASSTGLPEAFF. The chain has TRBV28 and TRBJ1-1; D gene uncertain. In germline, CDR1 is MDHEN, CDR2 SYDVKM. Trimming took off 5 bases at V and 6 bases at J, with 10 bases between the two ends. This CDR3 comprises 12 residues. The full variable domain, completed using reference TRBV28 and TRBJ1-1, is DVKVTQSSRYLVKRTGEKVFLECVQDMDHENMFWYRQDPGLGLRLIYFSYDVKMKEKGDIPEGYSVSREKKERFSLILESASTNQTSMYLCASSTGLPEAFFGQGTRLTVV.

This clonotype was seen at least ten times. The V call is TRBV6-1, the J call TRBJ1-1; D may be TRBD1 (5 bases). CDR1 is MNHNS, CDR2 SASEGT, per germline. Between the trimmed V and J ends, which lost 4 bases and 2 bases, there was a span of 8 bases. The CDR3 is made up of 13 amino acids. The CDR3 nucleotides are TGTGCCAGCAGTGCGGACATAAACACTGAAGCTTTCTTT. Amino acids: CASSADINTEAFF.

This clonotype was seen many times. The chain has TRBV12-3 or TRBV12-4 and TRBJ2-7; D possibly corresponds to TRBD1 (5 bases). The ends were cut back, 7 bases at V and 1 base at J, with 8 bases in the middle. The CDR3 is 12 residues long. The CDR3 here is CASKRGSYEQYF. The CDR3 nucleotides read TGTGCCAGCAAAAGGGGATCCTACGAGCAGTACTTC.